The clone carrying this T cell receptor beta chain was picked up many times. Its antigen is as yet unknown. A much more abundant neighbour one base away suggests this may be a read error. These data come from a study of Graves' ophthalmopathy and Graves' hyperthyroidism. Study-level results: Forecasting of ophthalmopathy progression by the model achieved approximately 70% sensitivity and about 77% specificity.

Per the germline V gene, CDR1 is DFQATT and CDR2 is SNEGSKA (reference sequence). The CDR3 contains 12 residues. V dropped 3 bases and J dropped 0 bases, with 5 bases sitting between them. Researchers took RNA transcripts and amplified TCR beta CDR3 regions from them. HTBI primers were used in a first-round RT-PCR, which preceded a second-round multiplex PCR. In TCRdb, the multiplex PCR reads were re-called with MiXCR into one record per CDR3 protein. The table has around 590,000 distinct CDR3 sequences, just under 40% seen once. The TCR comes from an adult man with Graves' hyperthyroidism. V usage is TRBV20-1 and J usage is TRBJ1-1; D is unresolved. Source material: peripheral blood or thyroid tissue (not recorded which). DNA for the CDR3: TGCAGTGCTAGCCGGATGAACACTGAAGCTTTCTTT. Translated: CSASRMNTEAFF.